This T cell receptor beta chain was obtained from a study of blood T cell repertoires in COVID-19. The method was immunoSEQ multiplex PCR; TCRdb's version includes in-frame clones alone and lacks a portion of them. In the table there are hundreds of thousands of clones, roughly nine tenths of which are singletons. On this clone itself: The same CDR3 can be traced to other DNA sequences in this sample.

Those who participated ranged in age from 18 to 89 years and resided in approximately 26 US areas. Germline CDR1 MNHEY, CDR2 SVGAGI. Deletions cut 6 bases from V and 3 bases from J, with 9 bases between. CDR3 length equals 13 residues. The sequenced material came from PBMCs or T cells enriched from blood (not recorded which). This sequence was found in a woman between 18 and 29 years old who had recovered from COVID-19. This chain links TRBV6-5 with TRBJ2-1; D unclear. The CDR3, as DNA: TGTGCCAGCAGAAGAGGCGTCTACAATGAGCAGTTCTTC. It codes for CASRRGVYNEQFF.